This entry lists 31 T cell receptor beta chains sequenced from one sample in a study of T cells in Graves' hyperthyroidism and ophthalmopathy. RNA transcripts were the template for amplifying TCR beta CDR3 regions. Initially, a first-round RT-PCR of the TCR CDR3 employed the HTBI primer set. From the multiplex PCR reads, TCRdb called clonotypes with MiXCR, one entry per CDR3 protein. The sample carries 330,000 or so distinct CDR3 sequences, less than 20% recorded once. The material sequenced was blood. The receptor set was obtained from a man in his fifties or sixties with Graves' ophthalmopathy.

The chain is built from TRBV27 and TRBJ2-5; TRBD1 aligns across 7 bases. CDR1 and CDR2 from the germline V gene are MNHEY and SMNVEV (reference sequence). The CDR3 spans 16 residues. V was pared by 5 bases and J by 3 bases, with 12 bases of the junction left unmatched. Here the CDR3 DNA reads TGTGCCAGCAGTCTTGGCTGGACAGGACCCAAAGAGACCCAGTACTTC. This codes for CASSLGWTGPKETQYF.

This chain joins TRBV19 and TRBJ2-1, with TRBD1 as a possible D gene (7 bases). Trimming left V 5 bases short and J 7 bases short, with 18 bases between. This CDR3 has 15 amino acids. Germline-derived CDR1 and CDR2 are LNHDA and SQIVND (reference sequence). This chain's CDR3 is CASSPPWAGGNEQFF. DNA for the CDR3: TGTGCCAGTAGTCCCCCGTGGGCAGGGGGGAATGAGCAGTTCTTC.

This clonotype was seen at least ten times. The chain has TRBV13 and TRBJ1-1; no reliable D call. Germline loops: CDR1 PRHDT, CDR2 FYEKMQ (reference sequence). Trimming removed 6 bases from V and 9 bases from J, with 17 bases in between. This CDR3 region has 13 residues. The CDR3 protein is CASSRKVTQKAFF. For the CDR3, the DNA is TGTGCCAGCAGTCGTAAGGTAACCCAGAAAGCTTTCTTT.

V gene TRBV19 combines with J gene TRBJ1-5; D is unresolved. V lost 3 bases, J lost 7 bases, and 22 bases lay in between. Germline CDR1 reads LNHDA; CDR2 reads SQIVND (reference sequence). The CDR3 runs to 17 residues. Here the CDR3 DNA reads TGTGCCAGTAGTATTTCGGCCCTGCGTGGGAGTGGACAGCCCCAGCATTTT. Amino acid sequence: CASSISALRGSGQPQHF. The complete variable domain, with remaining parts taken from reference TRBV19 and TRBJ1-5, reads DGGITQSPKYLFRKEGQNVTLSCEQNLNHDAMYWYRQDPGQGLRLIYYSQIVNDFQKGDIAEGYSVSREKKESFPLTVTSAQKNPTAFYLCASSISALRGSGQPQHFGDGTRLSIL.

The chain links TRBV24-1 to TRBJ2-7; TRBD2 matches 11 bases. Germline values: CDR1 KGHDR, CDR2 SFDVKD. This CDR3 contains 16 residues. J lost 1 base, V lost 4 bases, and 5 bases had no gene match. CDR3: CATSEVAGGRSYEQYF. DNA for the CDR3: TGTGCCACCAGTGAAGTAGCGGGAGGGCGTTCCTACGAGCAGTACTTC.

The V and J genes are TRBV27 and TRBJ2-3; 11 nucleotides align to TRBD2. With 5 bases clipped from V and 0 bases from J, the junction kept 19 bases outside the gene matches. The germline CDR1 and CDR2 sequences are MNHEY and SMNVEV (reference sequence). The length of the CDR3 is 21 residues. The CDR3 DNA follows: TGTGCCAGCAGTCGCTTTCTGAAGGCTAGCGGGAGGTTAGCTAGCACAGATACGCAGTATTTT. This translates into CASSRFLKASGRLASTDTQYF.

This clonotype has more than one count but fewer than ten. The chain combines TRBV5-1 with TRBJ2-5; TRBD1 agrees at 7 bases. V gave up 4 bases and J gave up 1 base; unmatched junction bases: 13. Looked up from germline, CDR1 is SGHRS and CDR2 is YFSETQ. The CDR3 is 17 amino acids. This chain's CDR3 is CASSQHTPGTAQETQYF. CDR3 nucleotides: TGCGCCAGCAGCCAACATACACCAGGGACAGCCCAAGAGACCCAGTACTTC.

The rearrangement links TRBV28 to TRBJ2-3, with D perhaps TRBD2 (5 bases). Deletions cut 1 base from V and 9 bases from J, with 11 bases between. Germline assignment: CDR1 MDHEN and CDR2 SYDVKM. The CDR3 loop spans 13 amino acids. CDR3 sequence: CASSLSRRGTQYF. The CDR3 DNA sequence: TGTGCCAGCAGTTTATCGCGTCGAGGGACGCAGTATTTT.

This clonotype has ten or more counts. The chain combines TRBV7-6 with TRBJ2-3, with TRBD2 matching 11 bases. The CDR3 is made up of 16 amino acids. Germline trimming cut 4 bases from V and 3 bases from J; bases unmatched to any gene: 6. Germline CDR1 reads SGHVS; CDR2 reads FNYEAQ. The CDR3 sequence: CASSSRLAGSTDTQYF. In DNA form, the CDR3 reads TGTGCCAGCAGCTCGCGACTAGCGGGAAGTACAGATACGCAGTATTTT.

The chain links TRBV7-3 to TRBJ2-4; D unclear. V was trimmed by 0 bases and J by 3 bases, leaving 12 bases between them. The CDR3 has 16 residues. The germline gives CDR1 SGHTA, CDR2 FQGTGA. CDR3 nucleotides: TGTGCCAGCAGCTTAACGTTTCCAGTAGACAAAAACATTCAGTACTTC. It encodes CASSLTFPVDKNIQYF.

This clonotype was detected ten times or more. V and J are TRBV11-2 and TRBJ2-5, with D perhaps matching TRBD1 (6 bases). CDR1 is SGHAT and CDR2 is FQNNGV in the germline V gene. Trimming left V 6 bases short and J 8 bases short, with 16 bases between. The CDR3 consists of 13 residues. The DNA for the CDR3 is TGTGCCAGCAGTCTGGACAGCCATGGTACCCAGTACTTC. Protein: CASSLDSHGTQYF.

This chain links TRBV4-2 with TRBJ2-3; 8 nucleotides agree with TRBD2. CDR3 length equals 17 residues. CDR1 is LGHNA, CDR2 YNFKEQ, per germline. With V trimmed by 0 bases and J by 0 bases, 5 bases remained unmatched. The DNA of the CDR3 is TGTGCCAGCAGCCAAGATCAGGCTAGCGGGAGCACAGATACGCAGTATTTT. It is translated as CASSQDQASGSTDTQYF.

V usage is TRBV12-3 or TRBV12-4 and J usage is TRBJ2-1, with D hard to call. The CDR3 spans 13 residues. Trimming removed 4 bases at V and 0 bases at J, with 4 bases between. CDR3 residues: CASSWGSYNEQFF. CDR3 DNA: TGTGCCAGCAGTTGGGGCTCCTACAATGAGCAGTTCTTC.

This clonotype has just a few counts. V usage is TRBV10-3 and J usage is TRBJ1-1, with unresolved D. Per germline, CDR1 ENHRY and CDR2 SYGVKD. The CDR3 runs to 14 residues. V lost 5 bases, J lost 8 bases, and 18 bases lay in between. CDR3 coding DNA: TGTGCCATCAGTAAAAAAGATCCCCCGGGAGAAGCTTTCTTT. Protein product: CAISKKDPPGEAFF.

Written as DNA, the CDR3 is TGCGCCAGCAGCTGGAACACCGGGGAGCTGTTTTTT. Its translation is CASSWNTGELFF. The V and J genes are TRBV5-1 and TRBJ2-2; D gene ambiguous. Trimming removed 3 bases from V and 1 base from J, with 1 base in between. This CDR3 spans 12 amino acids. Germline lookup yields CDR1 SGHRS and CDR2 YFSETQ.

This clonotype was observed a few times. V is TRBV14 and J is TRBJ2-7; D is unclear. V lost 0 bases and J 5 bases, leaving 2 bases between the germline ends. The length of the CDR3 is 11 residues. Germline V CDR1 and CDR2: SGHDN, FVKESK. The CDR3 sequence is CASSQDDEQYF. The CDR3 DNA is TGTGCCAGCAGCCAAGATGACGAGCAGTACTTC.

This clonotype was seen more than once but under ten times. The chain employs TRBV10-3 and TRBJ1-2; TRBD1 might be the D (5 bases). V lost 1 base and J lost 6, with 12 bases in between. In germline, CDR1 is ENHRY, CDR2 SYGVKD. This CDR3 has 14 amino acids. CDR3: CAISELTERDGYTF. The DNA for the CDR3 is TGTGCCATCAGTGAGTTGACAGAGCGTGATGGCTACACCTTC.

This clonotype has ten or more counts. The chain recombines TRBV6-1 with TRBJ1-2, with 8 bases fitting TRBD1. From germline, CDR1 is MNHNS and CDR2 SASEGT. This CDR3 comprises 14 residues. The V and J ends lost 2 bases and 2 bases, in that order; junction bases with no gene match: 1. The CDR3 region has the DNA TGTGCCAGCAGTGAACGACAGGGGAACTATGGCTACACCTTC. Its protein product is CASSERQGNYGYTF.

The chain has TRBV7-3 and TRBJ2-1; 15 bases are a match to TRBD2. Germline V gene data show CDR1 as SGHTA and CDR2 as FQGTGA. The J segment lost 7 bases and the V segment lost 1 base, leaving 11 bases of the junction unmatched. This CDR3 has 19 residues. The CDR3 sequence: CASSLMVGLAGGPVNEQFF. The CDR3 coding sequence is TGTGCCAGCAGCTTAATGGTCGGACTAGCGGGAGGGCCGGTGAATGAGCAGTTCTTC.

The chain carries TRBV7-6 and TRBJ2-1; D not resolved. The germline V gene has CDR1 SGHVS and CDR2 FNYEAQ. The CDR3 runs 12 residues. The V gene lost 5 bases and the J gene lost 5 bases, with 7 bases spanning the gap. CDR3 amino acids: CASSGPDNEQFF. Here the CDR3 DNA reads TGTGCCAGCAGCGGACCAGACAATGAGCAGTTCTTC.

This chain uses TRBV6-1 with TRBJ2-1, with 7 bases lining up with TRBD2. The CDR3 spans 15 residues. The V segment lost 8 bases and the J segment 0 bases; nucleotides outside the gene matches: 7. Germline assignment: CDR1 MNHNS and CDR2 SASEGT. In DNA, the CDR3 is TGTGCCAGCTGTACAACTAGCGTCTCCTACAATGAGCAGTTCTTC. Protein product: CASCTTSVSYNEQFF.

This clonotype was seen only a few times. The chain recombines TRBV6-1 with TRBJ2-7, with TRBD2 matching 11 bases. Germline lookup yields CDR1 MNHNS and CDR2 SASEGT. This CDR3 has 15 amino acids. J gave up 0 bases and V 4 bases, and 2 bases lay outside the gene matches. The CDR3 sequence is CASSVGLAASYEQYF. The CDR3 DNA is TGTGCCAGCAGTGTGGGACTAGCGGCCTCCTACGAGCAGTACTTC.

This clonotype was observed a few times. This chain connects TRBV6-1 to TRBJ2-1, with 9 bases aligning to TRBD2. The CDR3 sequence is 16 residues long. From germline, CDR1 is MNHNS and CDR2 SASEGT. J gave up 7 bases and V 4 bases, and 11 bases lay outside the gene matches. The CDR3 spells CASSALSGRKGNEQFF. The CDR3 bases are TGTGCCAGCAGTGCCCTTAGCGGGAGAAAGGGAAATGAGCAGTTCTTC.

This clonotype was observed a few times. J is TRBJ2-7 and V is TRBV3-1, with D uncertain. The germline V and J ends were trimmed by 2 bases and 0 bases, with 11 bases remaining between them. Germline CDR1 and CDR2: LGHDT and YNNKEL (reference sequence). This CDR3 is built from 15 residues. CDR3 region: CASSQSRHFSYEQYF. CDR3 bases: TGTGCCAGCAGCCAAAGTAGGCACTTCTCCTACGAGCAGTACTTC.

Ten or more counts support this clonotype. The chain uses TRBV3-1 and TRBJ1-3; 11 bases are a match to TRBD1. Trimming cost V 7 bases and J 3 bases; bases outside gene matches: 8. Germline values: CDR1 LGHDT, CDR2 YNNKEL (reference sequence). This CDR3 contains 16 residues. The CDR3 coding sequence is TGTGCCAGCACCTATGGACAGGGGGCTTTTGGAAACACCATATATTTT. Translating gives CASTYGQGAFGNTIYF.

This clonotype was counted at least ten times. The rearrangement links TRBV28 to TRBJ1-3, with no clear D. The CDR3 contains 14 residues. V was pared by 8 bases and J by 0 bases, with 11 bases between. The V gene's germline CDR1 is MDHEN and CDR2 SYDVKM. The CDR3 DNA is TGTGCCAGCCCTTGGGTTGTCTCTGGAAACACCATATATTTT. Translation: CASPWVVSGNTIYF.

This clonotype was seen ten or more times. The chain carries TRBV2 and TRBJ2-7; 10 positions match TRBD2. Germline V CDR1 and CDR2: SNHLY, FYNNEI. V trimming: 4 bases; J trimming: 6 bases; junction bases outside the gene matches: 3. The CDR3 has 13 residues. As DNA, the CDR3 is TGTGCCAGCAGTGTCGGGACTAGCGTCGAGCAGTACTTC. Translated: CASSVGTSVEQYF.

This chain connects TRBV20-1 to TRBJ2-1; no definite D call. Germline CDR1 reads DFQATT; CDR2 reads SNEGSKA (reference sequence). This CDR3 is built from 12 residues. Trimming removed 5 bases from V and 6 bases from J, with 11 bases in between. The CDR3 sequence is CSASPGRNEQFF. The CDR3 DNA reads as TGCAGTGCTTCCCCCGGCCGCAATGAGCAGTTCTTC.

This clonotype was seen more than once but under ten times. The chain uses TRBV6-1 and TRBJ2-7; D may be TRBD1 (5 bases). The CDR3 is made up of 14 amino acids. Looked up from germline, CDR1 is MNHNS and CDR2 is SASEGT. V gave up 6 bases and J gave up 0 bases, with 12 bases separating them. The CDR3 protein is CASRPGQVSYEQYF. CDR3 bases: TGTGCCAGCAGACCTGGACAAGTCTCCTACGAGCAGTACTTC.

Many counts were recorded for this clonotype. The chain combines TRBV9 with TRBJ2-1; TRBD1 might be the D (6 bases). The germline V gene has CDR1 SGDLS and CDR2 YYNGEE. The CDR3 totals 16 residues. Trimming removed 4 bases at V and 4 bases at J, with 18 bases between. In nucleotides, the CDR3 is TGTGCCAGCAGCCTGAGGGGGAGAGCTAATTACAATGAGCAGTTCTTC. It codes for CASSLRGRANYNEQFF.

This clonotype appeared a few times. CDR3 residues: CATSLTGDTEAFF. In nucleotides, the CDR3 is TGTGCCACGTCCCTTACGGGCGACACTGAAGCTTTCTTT. V usage is TRBV24-1 and J usage is TRBJ1-1; D is uncertain. The CDR3 is made up of 13 amino acids. V shed 10 bases and J shed 3 bases, with 14 bases lying between them. Germline-derived CDR1 and CDR2 are KGHDR and SFDVKD.